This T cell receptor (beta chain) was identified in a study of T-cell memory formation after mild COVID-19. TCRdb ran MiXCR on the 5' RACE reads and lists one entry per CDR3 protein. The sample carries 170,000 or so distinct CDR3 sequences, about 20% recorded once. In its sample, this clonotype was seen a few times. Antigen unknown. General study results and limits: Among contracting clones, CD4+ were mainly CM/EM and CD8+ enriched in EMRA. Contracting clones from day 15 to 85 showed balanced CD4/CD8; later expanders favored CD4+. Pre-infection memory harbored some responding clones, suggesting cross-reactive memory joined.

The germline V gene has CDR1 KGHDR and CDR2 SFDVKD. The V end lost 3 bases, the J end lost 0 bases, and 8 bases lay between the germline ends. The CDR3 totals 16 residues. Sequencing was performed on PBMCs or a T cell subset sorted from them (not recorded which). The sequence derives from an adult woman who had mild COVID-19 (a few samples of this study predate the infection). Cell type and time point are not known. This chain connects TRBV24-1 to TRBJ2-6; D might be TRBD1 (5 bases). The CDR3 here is CATSDPRGSGANVLTF. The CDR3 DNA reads TGTGCCACCAGTGATCCAAGGGGCTCTGGGGCCAACGTCCTGACTTTC.